This TCR beta chain was obtained from a study of technical replicates of blood from a few donors. The junction had 6 bases not matched to a gene; V was cut back by 3 bases and J by 3 bases. The V gene's germline CDR1 is LGHNA and CDR2 YNFKEQ. This CDR3 has 16 amino acids. Some clones are missing from TCRdb's copy, which holds only in-frame ones; the method was immunoSEQ multiplex PCR. The data hold approximately 76,000 clones, with roughly nine tenths observed a single time. The sample consisted of T cells isolated from PBMCs. This sequence originates from a human donor in good health. The chain combines TRBV4-2 with TRBJ2-2, with 8 bases that match TRBD2. Here the CDR3 DNA reads TGTGCCAGCAGCCACGAACGGGGGGGGGACACCGGGGAGCTGTTTTTT. Residues: CASSHERGGDTGELFF.